The 5 T cell receptor beta chains below were found in one sample sequenced in a study of early T cells in non-severe SARS-CoV-2 infection. TCRdb used MiXCR to reprocess the 5' RACE reads, holding one entry per CDR3 protein. The data hold some 32,000 distinct CDR3 sequences, with 3.9% observed a single time. Sequenced input: whole blood. These receptors were obtained from an adult who was a healthcare worker with PCR-confirmed SARS-CoV-2 infection or an uninfected control (not recorded which).

Ten or more counts support this clonotype. V usage is TRBV7-9 and J usage is TRBJ2-7; possible D gene TRBD1, 7 bases. Trimming removed 5 bases at V and 9 bases at J, with 23 bases between. The CDR3 runs to 15 residues. CDR1 SEHNR and CDR2 FQNEAQ come from the germline V gene (reference sequence). As DNA, the CDR3 is TGTGCCAGCAGCCCGGAGGGGGGACAGATGGTACGGCAGTACTTC. Translating gives CASSPEGGQMVRQYF. Together with reference TRBV7-9 and TRBJ2-7, the CDR3 gives the full variable domain: DTGVSQNPRHKITKRGQNVTFRCDPISEHNRLYWYRQTLGQGPEFLTYFQNEAQLEKSRLLSDRFSAERPKGSFSTLEIQRTEQGDSAMYLCASSPEGGQMVRQYFGPGTRLTVT.

This clonotype was counted at least ten times. This chain links TRBV5-4 with TRBJ1-1; 10 bases fit TRBD1. The length of the CDR3 is 13 residues. In germline, CDR1 is SGHNT, CDR2 YYREEE (reference sequence). The trim removed 4 bases at V and 8 bases at J, leaving 5 bases unmatched. For the CDR3, the DNA is TGTGCCAGCAGCCCTGACAGGGGGCGGGAAGCTTTCTTT. Protein: CASSPDRGREAFF.

There are many counts of this clonotype. The rearrangement uses TRBV10-3 and TRBJ2-3, with 10 bases aligning to TRBD1. The ends lost 6 bases at V and 4 bases at J; junction bases unmatched: 7. The germline CDR1 and CDR2 sequences are ENHRY and SYGVKD. The CDR3 has 15 amino acids. CDR3 sequence reads: CAIRADRGLSDTQYF. CDR3 bases: TGTGCCATCAGGGCTGACAGGGGGCTTTCAGATACGCAGTATTTT.

This clonotype was observed many times. This chain connects TRBV27 to TRBJ1-1, with 10 positions matching TRBD1. In germline, CDR1 is MNHEY, CDR2 SMNVEV (reference sequence). J lost 4 bases, V lost 5 bases, and 7 bases had no gene match. The CDR3 contains 15 residues. CDR3 sequence reads: CASSVGQGGTTEAFF. The CDR3 nucleotides are TGTGCCAGCAGTGTCGGACAGGGGGGGACCACTGAAGCTTTCTTT.

This clonotype was observed at least ten times. The genes are TRBV5-1 and TRBJ2-3, with TRBD2 matching 8 bases. Germline CDR1 reads SGHRS; CDR2 reads YFSETQ. CDR3 size: 16 residues. J lost 0 bases, V lost 0 bases, and 3 bases had no gene match. CDR3 sequence (DNA): TGCGCCAGCAGCTTGGCCCCTAGCGGGAGCACAGATACGCAGTATTTT. It yields the protein CASSLAPSGSTDTQYF.